A single sample is the source of the 21 T cell receptor beta chains below, sequenced in a study of CD8+CD57+ T cells in acquired aplastic anemia. Using genomic DNA as the template, TCR beta VDJ and CDR3 profiling was carried out. TCRdb reprocessed the reads via MiXCR and lists one record per CDR3 protein. Among approximately 300,000 distinct CDR3 sequences, 56% were seen once, and the ten largest hold around 1.3%. The sequenced patients had an expansion of CD8+CD57+ cells seen by flow cytometry. Sequencing used sorted CD4+, CD8+, or CD8+CD57+ T cells (not recorded which) from PBMCs. These receptors were obtained from a human donor with aplastic anemia.

This clonotype has just a few counts. V usage is TRBV18 and J usage is TRBJ1-6; TRBD1 agrees at 7 bases. From germline, CDR1 is KGHSH and CDR2 LQKENI. This CDR3 is built from 16 residues. The trim removed 6 bases at V and 7 bases at J, leaving 12 bases unmatched. CDR3 bases: TGTGCCAGCTCGCCTTCTACAGGGGAAAGAAATTCACCCCTCCACTTT. This encodes CASSPSTGERNSPLHF. The variable domain in full, completed from reference TRBV18 and TRBJ1-6, reads NAGVMQNPRHLVRRRGQEARLRCSPMKGHSHVYWYRQLPEEGLKFMVYLQKENIIDESGMPKERFSAEFPKEGPSILRIQQVVRGDSAAYFCASSPSTGERNSPLHFGNGTRLTVT.

V is TRBV10-3 and J is TRBJ2-7, with 9 nucleotides matching TRBD1. V lost 10 bases, J lost 9 bases, and 16 bases stayed unmatched. CDR3 length equals 14 residues. From germline, CDR1 is ENHRY and CDR2 SYGVKD. CDR3 sequence: CASTPGQGIGWQYF. CDR3 bases: TGTGCCAGCACCCCGGGACAGGGTATAGGGTGGCAGTACTTC.

This clonotype was seen many times. V usage is TRBV19 and J usage is TRBJ2-7; no clear D. Germline loops: CDR1 LNHDA, CDR2 SQIVND (reference sequence). V lost 5 bases, J lost 0 bases, and 11 bases lay in between. The CDR3 is 14 amino acids. The CDR3 reads CASSVQESSYEQYF. The CDR3 DNA reads TGTGCCAGTAGTGTGCAGGAGAGCTCCTACGAGCAGTACTTC.

Notes on this clonotype: A read error may account for a junction end that differs from germline. This sequence joins TRBV7-3 and TRBJ1-6, with D perhaps matching TRBD1 (5 bases). This CDR3 comprises 16 residues. The germline CDR1 and CDR2 sequences are SGHTA and FQGTGA. The CDR3 DNA reads TGCGCCAGCAGCCTGACAGTTACCGCCTATAATTCACCCCTCCACTTT. Its translation is CASSLTVTAYNSPLHF.

This chain uses TRBV7-2 with TRBJ2-3, with D possibly being TRBD1 or TRBD2 (5 bases each). V shed 1 base and J shed 2 bases, with 7 bases lying between them. CDR1 and CDR2 from the germline V gene are SGHTA and FQGNSA. The CDR3 is 14 residues long. CDR3 sequence (DNA): TGTGCCAGCAGCTTAGGGGGGATCACAGATACGCAGTATTTT. Amino acid sequence: CASSLGGITDTQYF.

This chain links TRBV7-3 with TRBJ1-1, with 9 bases identical to TRBD1. This CDR3 spans 15 amino acids. Germline values: CDR1 SGHTA, CDR2 FQGTGA. Trimming took 6 bases from V and 4 from J; bases not matched to a gene: 9. The DNA of the CDR3 is TGTGCCAGCAGACGGTTACAGGGGGCTCTCACTGAAGCTTTCTTT. Translation: CASRRLQGALTEAFF. The whole variable domain, filled in from reference TRBV7-3 and TRBJ1-1, reads GAGVSQTPSNKVTEKGKYVELRCDPISGHTALYWYRQSLGQGPEFLIYFQGTGAADDSGLPNDRFFAVRPEGSVSTLKIQRTERGDSAVYLCASRRLQGALTEAFFGQGTRLTVV.

This clonotype has just one count. V gene TRBV2 combines with J gene TRBJ2-1, with 11 bases that match TRBD2. This CDR3 region has 15 residues. Germline CDR1 SNHLY, CDR2 FYNNEI. Unmatched junction bases numbered 6, after V lost 5 bases and J lost 6 bases. The CDR3 loop reads CASSITSGGVNEQFF. For the CDR3, the DNA is TGTGCCAGCAGTATCACTAGCGGGGGTGTCAATGAGCAGTTCTTC. Full variable domain (rest looked up from reference TRBV2 and TRBJ2-1): EPEVTQTPSHQVTQMGQEVILRCVPISNHLYFYWYRQILGQKVEFLVSFYNNEISEKSEIFDDQFSVERPDGSNFTLKIRSTKLEDSAMYFCASSITSGGVNEQFFGPGTRLTVL.

This clonotype was observed a single time. A read error is likely, as this CDR3 ends without the conserved phenylalanine or tryptophan. The V and J genes are TRBV7-2 and TRBJ1-6, with D perhaps matching TRBD1 (6 bases). With 3 bases removed from V and 5 bases from J, the gap between germline ends came to 11 bases. The CDR3 extends over 15 amino acids. From germline, CDR1 is SGHTA and CDR2 FQGNSA. The CDR3 is CASSFDRHNNSPLHL. The CDR3 DNA reads TGTGCCAGCAGCTTCGACAGGCACAATAATTCACCCCTCCACCTT.

This rearrangement joins TRBV24-1 to TRBJ2-3; 7 bases fit TRBD1. Germline CDR1 and CDR2: KGHDR and SFDVKD. This CDR3 has 13 residues. J was trimmed by 10 bases and V by 4 bases; bases with no gene match: 7. The CDR3 DNA follows: TGTGCCACCAGTGAACAGGGGTTTGGGGCGCAGTATTTT. Amino acids: CATSEQGFGAQYF.

The chain is built from TRBV2 and TRBJ1-2, with D maybe TRBD1 (6 bases). The V gene's germline CDR1 is SNHLY and CDR2 FYNNEI. This CDR3 is built from 15 residues. Deletions cut 4 bases from V and 6 bases from J, with 18 bases between. CDR3 loop: CASSADPGVDDGYTF. For the CDR3, the DNA is TGTGCCAGCAGTGCTGACCCAGGGGTGGACGATGGCTACACCTTC.

The chain uses TRBV10-3 and TRBJ2-5, with D possibly called TRBD1 or TRBD2 (5 bases each). CDR3 length: 15 amino acids. CDR1 and CDR2 (germline): ENHRY, SYGVKD. V was trimmed by 10 bases and J by 5 bases, leaving 23 bases between them. In DNA, the CDR3 is TGTGCCAGCAGCGTAGGAACGGGGCAACAGGAGACCCAGTACTTC. Encoded protein: CASSVGTGQQETQYF.

DNA for the CDR3: TGTGCCAGCAGCGTAGGAGGGTACCAAGAGACCCAGTACTTC. It translates to CASSVGGYQETQYF. The V gene is TRBV9, the J gene TRBJ2-5; possible D gene TRBD2, 5 bases. Trimming removed 0 bases from V and 0 bases from J, with 6 bases in between. The CDR3 extends over 14 amino acids. Germline V gene sequence: CDR1 SGDLS, CDR2 YYNGEE.

In its sample, this clonotype was seen many times. The V gene is TRBV7-9, the J gene TRBJ2-5, with 7 bases aligning to TRBD2. The J segment lost 2 bases and the V segment lost 1 base, leaving 10 bases of the junction unmatched. Looked up from germline, CDR1 is SEHNR and CDR2 is FQNEAQ (reference sequence). The CDR3 consists of 17 residues. The CDR3 DNA reads as TGTGCCAGCAGCTTAGGGGCGTCTAGCGGTAATCAAGAGACCCAGTACTTC. Amino acids: CASSLGASSGNQETQYF.

V gene TRBV6-1 combines with J gene TRBJ2-2; D remains ambiguous. The germline V gene has CDR1 MNHNS and CDR2 SASEGT. CDR3 size: 13 residues. V was shortened by 7 bases and J by 0 bases, with 6 bases between the two germline ends. CDR3: CASIRSNTGELFF. The CDR3 region has the DNA TGTGCCAGCATACGGTCGAACACCGGGGAGCTGTTTTTT.

The genes are TRBV7-2 and TRBJ2-1; no definite D call. V lost 5 bases and J lost 5, with 10 bases in between. This CDR3 is built from 13 residues. Per the germline V gene, CDR1 is SGHTA and CDR2 is FQGNSA. The CDR3 DNA is TGTGCCAGCAGCCCAGGACCCCACAATGAGCAGTTCTTC. Amino acid sequence: CASSPGPHNEQFF.

V and J are TRBV7-2 and TRBJ1-5, with D unresolved. The CDR3 loop spans 13 amino acids. With 5 bases removed from V and 6 bases from J, the gap between germline ends came to 11 bases. Germline loops: CDR1 SGHTA, CDR2 FQGNSA. The CDR3 nucleotides read TGTGCCAGCAGCCAACAAAGACTTCAGCCCCAGCATTTT. Translated: CASSQQRLQPQHF.

This clonotype was recorded many times. The CDR3: CASTPLANTNYGYTF. The DNA for the CDR3 is TGTGCCAGCACCCCGCTGGCGAACACTAACTATGGCTACACCTTC. The genes are TRBV12-3 or TRBV12-4 and TRBJ1-2; D gene uncertain. The CDR3 has 15 amino acids. V shed 7 bases and J shed 0 bases, with 15 bases lying between them.

Worth noting for this clonotype: It is likely a read error, because the conserved phenylalanine at the end of the CDR3 is missing. No DNA is shown, since the ends of the CDR3 on it are uncertain; the CDR3 is the one TCRdb lists. The chain is built from TRBV9 and TRBJ2-2. The CDR3 spans 13 residues, counting both ends. Per germline, CDR1 SGDLS and CDR2 YYNGEE. The CDR3 here is CASSVEYTGELVL.

This clonotype came up many times. A much bigger clone sits one base away, suggesting this may be a read error. This chain uses TRBV10-3 with TRBJ1-1, with TRBD1 identical over 8 bases. CDR1 is ENHRY, CDR2 SYGVKD, per germline. CDR3 length equals 13 residues. J gave up 3 bases and V 10 bases, and 7 bases lay outside the gene matches. The CDR3 coding sequence is TGTGCCACAACGGGGACAGGTGACACTGAAGCTTTCTTT. This codes for CATTGTGDTEAFF.

This clonotype was detected many times. The chain has TRBV2 and TRBJ2-3, with a possible D match to TRBD2 (6 bases). Per the germline V gene, CDR1 is SNHLY and CDR2 is FYNNEI. Trimming removed 7 bases at V and 1 base at J, with 18 bases between. This CDR3 has 16 residues. The CDR3 nucleotides read TGTGCCAGCAAGGAGGGAAGAGGCGGGGGCACAGATACGCAGTATTTT. Protein product: CASKEGRGGGTDTQYF.

There are a few counts of this clonotype. The chain recombines TRBV5-6 with TRBJ2-7, with 7 bases matching TRBD1. The CDR3 consists of 14 residues. J gave up 3 bases and V 3 bases, and 6 bases lay outside the gene matches. CDR1 and CDR2 from the germline V gene are SGHDT and YYEEEE. The CDR3 protein is CASSSAGTDYEQYF. CDR3 nucleotide sequence: TGTGCCAGCAGCTCTGCCGGGACAGACTACGAGCAGTACTTC.